Below, 27 T cell receptor beta chains from the same sample are listed, as sequenced in a study of cytomegalovirus exposure and HLA in healthy donors. The PCR was carried out with 60 Vbeta primers and 13 Jbeta primers. Assay used: immunoSEQ multiplex PCR; TCRdb lists only in-frame clones, some missing. The table has about 210,000 clones, 79% seen once. Material for sequencing was PBMCs. These receptors were taken from a male donor in good health and CMV-seropositive.

The V call is TRBV7-9, the J call TRBJ2-7; 8 nucleotides agree with TRBD1. Germline V lookup: CDR1 SEHNR, CDR2 FQNEAQ (reference sequence). CDR3 length equals 17 residues. Germline trimming cut 5 bases from V and 0 bases from J; bases unmatched to any gene: 12. CDR3 coding DNA: TGTGCCAGCAGCCCACTTTCCGGACAGGGACCCTCCTACGAGCAGTACTTC. Protein product: CASSPLSGQGPSYEQYF.

The chain combines TRBV21-1 with TRBJ2-1; TRBD2, the table's D call, lacks a check against the DNA. TRBV21-1 is annotated as a pseudogene. The CDR3 has 18 residues. The CDR3 bases are TGTGCCAGCAGCACCCCCGTGAGGACTAGCGGGTCCTACAATGAGCAGTTCTTC. This sequence encodes CASSTPVRTSGSYNEQFF.

This clone was seen just once. V usage is TRBV13 and J usage is TRBJ2-4; D is undetermined. This CDR3 has 16 residues. Germline V lookup: CDR1 PRHDT, CDR2 FYEKMQ (reference sequence). Trimming removed 3 bases from V and 1 base from J, with 13 bases in between. In DNA form, the CDR3 reads TGTGCCAGCAGCTTTTCGAATGCCGGGGCCAAAAACATTCAGTACTTC. Encoded protein: CASSFSNAGAKNIQYF.

The V gene is TRBV9, the J gene TRBJ2-7; 11 bases match TRBD2. Looked up from germline, CDR1 is SGDLS and CDR2 is YYNGEE. Unmatched junction bases numbered 0, after V lost 3 bases and J lost 1 base. This CDR3 is 14 amino acids long. Written as DNA, the CDR3 is TGTGCCAGCAGCGCTAGCGGGAGGTCCTACGAGCAGTACTTC. Translated: CASSASGRSYEQYF.

This sequence joins TRBV28 and TRBJ1-4; D is perhaps TRBD1 (5 bases). This CDR3 region has 20 residues. V shed 6 bases and J shed 0 bases, with 26 bases lying between them. CDR1 MDHEN and CDR2 SYDVKM come from the germline V gene. CDR3: CASRLQVPLGESTTNEKLFF. The CDR3 DNA follows: TGTGCCAGCAGATTACAGGTCCCTCTGGGTGAATCAACAACTAATGAAAAACTGTTTTTT. The whole variable domain, filled in from reference TRBV28 and TRBJ1-4, reads DVKVTQSSRYLVKRTGEKVFLECVQDMDHENMFWYRQDPGLGLRLIYFSYDVKMKEKGDIPEGYSVSREKKERFSLILESASTNQTSMYLCASRLQVPLGESTTNEKLFFGSGTQLSVL.

This rearrangement joins TRBV4-3 to TRBJ1-3, with a tentative D call TRBD1 (5 bases). Trimming stripped 3 bases from V and 4 bases from J, with 19 bases between. The germline gives CDR1 LGHNA, CDR2 YSLEER. The CDR3 spans 17 residues. The DNA for the CDR3 is TGCGCCAGCAGCCAGACAACGGGCGGGAACAGGGGAAACACCATATATTTT. This gives the protein CASSQTTGGNRGNTIYF.

Only a few counts were recorded for this clone. V gene TRBV12-5 combines with J gene TRBJ1-1; perhaps TRBD1 as D (6 bases). The length of the CDR3 is 12 residues. In germline, CDR1 is LGHNT, CDR2 FRNRAP. The V end was cut by 3 bases, the J end by 4 bases, with 6 bases between. The CDR3 DNA reads TGTGCTAGTGGTTTAGGGGGCACTGAAGCTTTCTTT. Protein product: CASGLGGTEAFF.

The chain recombines TRBV6-1 with TRBJ1-5; D is uncertain. CDR1 and CDR2 (germline): MNHNS, SASEGT. CDR3 length: 13 amino acids. Trimming took off 11 bases at V and 0 bases at J, with 11 bases between the two ends. This chain's CDR3 is CAGNGNSNQPQHF. The CDR3 nucleotides are TGTGCCGGCAACGGGAATAGCAATCAGCCCCAGCATTTT.

The V gene is TRBV25-1, the J gene TRBJ1-2, with 9 nucleotides matching TRBD1. The ends lost 3 bases at V and 4 bases at J; junction bases unmatched: 6. CDR3 length equals 15 residues. Germline assignment: CDR1 MGHDK and CDR2 SYGVNS. The CDR3 protein is CASSDFGQGSYGYTF. CDR3 DNA sequence: TGTGCCAGCAGTGACTTCGGACAGGGGTCCTATGGCTACACCTTC.

The V gene is TRBV7-2, the J gene TRBJ2-2, with D possibly TRBD2 on 6 matching bases. This CDR3 has 17 residues. CDR1 is SGHTA, CDR2 FQGNSA, per germline. V lost 2 bases to trimming and J lost 2 bases, with 15 bases between them. CDR3 protein: CASSLRAGRFNTGELFF. In DNA form, the CDR3 reads TGTGCCAGCAGCTTAAGAGCGGGCAGGTTCAACACCGGGGAGCTGTTTTTT. The complete variable domain, with remaining parts taken from reference TRBV7-2 and TRBJ2-2, reads GAGVSQSPSNKVTEKGKDVELRCDPISGHTALYWYRQSLGQGLEFLIYFQGNSAPDKSGLPSDRFSAERTGGSVSTLTIQRTQQEDSAVYLCASSLRAGRFNTGELFFGEGSRLTVL.

The chain has TRBV10-3 and TRBJ1-1; D is unresolved. From germline, CDR1 is ENHRY and CDR2 SYGVKD. Trimming left V 10 bases short and J 2 bases short, with 11 bases between. The CDR3 length is 12 residues. CDR3 loop: CANGGSNTEAFF. CDR3 sequence (DNA): TGTGCCAACGGAGGGTCCAACACTGAAGCTTTCTTT.

This clone was seen more than once but under ten times. This chain links TRBV7-2 with TRBJ1-2, with TRBD1 as a possible D gene (6 bases). This CDR3 comprises 14 residues. Germline V gene sequence: CDR1 SGHTA, CDR2 FQGNSA. The V end was cut by 0 bases, the J end by 8 bases, with 13 bases between. This CDR3 reads CASSLAAQGKGYTF. CDR3 in DNA: TGTGCCAGCAGCTTAGCGGCGCAGGGGAAGGGCTACACCTTC. Together with reference TRBV7-2 and TRBJ1-2, the CDR3 gives the full variable domain: GAGVSQSPSNKVTEKGKDVELRCDPISGHTALYWYRQSLGQGLEFLIYFQGNSAPDKSGLPSDRFSAERTGGSVSTLTIQRTQQEDSAVYLCASSLAAQGKGYTFGSGTRLTVV.

The chain combines TRBV2 with TRBJ1-6; D may be TRBD1 (6 bases). Deletions cut 7 bases from V and 4 bases from J, with 11 bases between. The CDR3 has 14 residues. The germline V gene encodes CDR1 SNHLY and CDR2 FYNNEI. The CDR3 loop reads CASNRDAYNSPLHF. DNA for the CDR3: TGTGCCAGCAACAGGGACGCGTATAATTCACCCCTCCACTTT.

The gene calls are TRBV7-6 and TRBJ1-5, with TRBD1 matching 9 bases. This CDR3 spans 16 amino acids. The V segment lost 4 bases and the J segment 5 bases; nucleotides outside the gene matches: 9. CDR1 and CDR2 (germline): SGHVS, FNYEAQ. CDR3 sequence: CASSSPYRDRDQPQHF. CDR3 nucleotide sequence: TGTGCCAGCAGCTCTCCTTACCGGGACAGGGATCAGCCCCAGCATTTT. The entire variable domain, with the rest obtained from reference TRBV7-6 and TRBJ1-5, is as follows: GAGVSQSPRYKVTKRGQDVALRCDPISGHVSLYWYRQALGQGPEFLTYFNYEAQQDKSGLPNDRFSAERPEGSISTLTIQRTEQRDSAMYRCASSSPYRDRDQPQHFGDGTRLSIL.

This clone was counted once. At one end the junction does not follow the germline gene, possibly because of a read error. This chain uses TRBV7-9 with TRBJ2-7; 8 nucleotides line up with TRBD1. The length of the CDR3 is 15 residues. CDR1 is SEHNR and CDR2 is FQNEAQ in the germline V gene (reference sequence). Here the CDR3 DNA reads TGTTCCAGCAGCCCACGGACAGGGAGCTCCTACGAGCAGTACTTC. Its translation is CSSSPRTGSSYEQYF.

J is TRBJ2-1 and V is TRBV18; 8 bases fit TRBD2. CDR1 is KGHSH and CDR2 is LQKENI in the germline V gene. J gave up 9 bases and V 3 bases, and 7 bases lay outside the gene matches. The CDR3 is 14 amino acids. The CDR3 here is CASSPRDSGSEQFF. CDR3 DNA sequence: TGTGCCAGCTCACCTCGCGACAGCGGGAGTGAGCAGTTCTTC.

The CDR3 DNA reads as TGCGCCAGTAAGACTAGCGAATCGAACACCGGGGAGCTGTTTTTT. Translating it yields CASKTSESNTGELFF. The rearrangement links TRBV5-1 to TRBJ2-2, with 8 bases fitting TRBD2. CDR1 is SGHRS, CDR2 YFSETQ, per germline. The CDR3 is 15 amino acids. The V and J ends lost 8 bases and 0 bases, in that order; junction bases with no gene match: 6. Drawing the rest from reference TRBV5-1 and TRBJ2-2, the complete variable domain is KAGVTQTPRYLIKTRGQQVTLSCSPISGHRSVSWYQQTPGQGLQFLFEYFSETQRNKGNFPGRFSGRQFSNSRSEMNVSTLELGDSALYLCASKTSESNTGELFFGEGSRLTVL.

The rearrangement links TRBV5-1 to TRBJ2-2; D unresolved. This CDR3 spans 14 amino acids. Deletions cut 0 bases from V and 6 bases from J, with 9 bases between. Looked up from germline, CDR1 is SGHRS and CDR2 is YFSETQ. This chain's CDR3 is CASSLDYLSGELFF. The CDR3 DNA follows: TGCGCCAGCAGCTTGGACTATCTTTCCGGGGAGCTGTTTTTT.

The rearrangement uses TRBV7-2 and TRBJ2-5; no reliable D call. V was pared by 7 bases and J by 2 bases, with 14 bases between. This CDR3 is built from 14 residues. Germline CDR1 and CDR2: SGHTA and FQGNSA. The DNA of the CDR3 is TGTGCCAGCATCACCTCCGGGTTACAAGAGACCCAGTACTTC. Protein: CASITSGLQETQYF. The full variable domain, rest sourced from reference TRBV7-2 and TRBJ2-5, is GAGVSQSPSNKVTEKGKDVELRCDPISGHTALYWYRQSLGQGLEFLIYFQGNSAPDKSGLPSDRFSAERTGGSVSTLTIQRTQQEDSAVYLCASITSGLQETQYFGPGTRLLVL.

This clone appeared once. V is TRBV7-9 and J is TRBJ2-3; perhaps TRBD2 as D (6 bases). There are 14 residues in the CDR3. The V end lost 5 bases, the J end lost 0 bases, and 9 bases lay between the germline ends. Germline V lookup: CDR1 SEHNR, CDR2 FQNEAQ (reference sequence). The CDR3 loop is CASSPGLSTDTQYF. The DNA of the CDR3 is TGTGCCAGCAGCCCGGGACTCAGCACAGATACGCAGTATTTT. Combining the CDR3 with reference TRBV7-9 and TRBJ2-3 gives the whole variable domain DTGVSQNPRHKITKRGQNVTFRCDPISEHNRLYWYRQTLGQGPEFLTYFQNEAQLEKSRLLSDRFSAERPKGSFSTLEIQRTEQGDSAMYLCASSPGLSTDTQYFGPGTRLTVL.

Only one count was recorded for this clone. CDR3 in amino acids: CASSRQVEDTQYF. DNA for the CDR3: TGTGCCAGCAGTCGACAGGTAGAGGATACGCAGTATTTT. The chain joins TRBV6-5 to TRBJ2-3, with D perhaps TRBD1 (6 bases). The length of the CDR3 is 13 residues. Germline CDR1 MNHEY, CDR2 SVGAGI. Trimming took 5 bases from V and 6 from J, leaving 12 bases between them.

In this sample, this clone turned up a few times. The chain uses TRBV9 and TRBJ2-5; the D gene is possibly TRBD1 (6 bases). V lost 4 bases to trimming and J lost 5 bases, with 21 bases between them. Germline CDR1 is SGDLS and CDR2 is YYNGEE. The CDR3 is 16 residues long. The CDR3 sequence is CASSLSPGDLGETQYF. For the CDR3, the DNA is TGTGCCAGCAGCCTGAGCCCAGGGGACCTGGGGGAGACCCAGTACTTC.

The chain recombines TRBV10-3 with TRBJ1-4; no reliable D call. The CDR3 is 13 residues long. In germline, CDR1 is ENHRY, CDR2 SYGVKD. Trimming shortened V by 5 bases and J by 8 bases, and 12 bases separated the two germline ends. CDR3 sequence: CAISPPSGEKLFF. The CDR3 nucleotides are TGTGCCATCAGTCCCCCTTCAGGAGAAAAACTGTTTTTT.

The J gene is TRBJ2-7, the V gene TRBV7-3; 9 positions match TRBD1. Germline V gene sequence: CDR1 SGHTA, CDR2 FQGTGA. The CDR3 totals 15 residues. The J segment lost 3 bases and the V segment lost 5 bases, leaving 8 bases of the junction unmatched. The CDR3 loop reads CASSTSGTGNYEQYF. The CDR3 coding sequence is TGTGCCAGCAGCACGTCCGGGACAGGGAACTACGAGCAGTACTTC.

The V and J genes are TRBV7-8 and TRBJ2-2; 9 bases map to TRBD1. The ends lost 3 bases at V and 0 bases at J; junction bases unmatched: 20. The CDR3 totals 22 residues. The V gene's germline CDR1 is SGHVS and CDR2 FQNEAQ. The CDR3 DNA reads TGTGCCAGCAGCTTGGGACAGGGAGCGATTTGGGCTATCCAAACGAACACCGGGGAGCTGTTTTTT. Translation gives CASSLGQGAIWAIQTNTGELFF.

The rearrangement links TRBV4-3 to TRBJ2-7; D is possibly TRBD2 (6 bases). The V end lost 2 bases, the J end lost 6 bases, and 17 bases lay between the germline ends. The CDR3 totals 15 residues. Germline CDR1 reads LGHNA; CDR2 reads YSLEER. CDR3 loop: CASSQNEDYVAEQYF. In DNA form, the CDR3 reads TGCGCCAGCAGCCAAAATGAGGACTACGTCGCCGAGCAGTACTTC.

The V call is TRBV4-3, the J call TRBJ2-7, with a tentative D call TRBD2 (6 bases). CDR3 length equals 14 residues. Per germline, CDR1 LGHNA and CDR2 YSLEER. V was shortened by 0 bases and J by 2 bases, with 8 bases between the two germline ends. CDR3 sequence reads: CASSQETRTYEQYF. As DNA, the CDR3 is TGCGCCAGCAGCCAAGAGACTAGAACCTACGAGCAGTACTTC.